A single sample is the source of the 32 T cell receptor beta chains below, sequenced in a study of blood T cell repertoires in COVID-19. Repertoires were generated with immunoSEQ multiplex PCR, while TCRdb's copy carries only in-frame clones and drops some. The table includes roughly 450,000 clones, around 91% detected once. The sequencing sample was made of PBMCs or T cells enriched from blood (not recorded which). The receptors originated from a man aged 18-30 years who had recovered from COVID-19.

The chain uses TRBV28 and TRBJ1-1; 8 bases line up with TRBD1. V dropped 5 bases and J dropped 5; count of bases not matched to a gene: 13. The CDR3 is made up of 16 amino acids. Germline loops: CDR1 MDHEN, CDR2 SYDVKM. CDR3 in DNA: TGTGCCAGCAGTCCGCAATCGACAGGGGCGTGGACTGAAGCTTTCTTT. This codes for CASSPQSTGAWTEAFF.

The chain links TRBV28 to TRBJ2-3, with D perhaps TRBD1 (5 bases). The V end lost 6 bases, the J end lost 1 base, and 14 bases lay between the germline ends. The germline gives CDR1 MDHEN, CDR2 SYDVKM. The CDR3 extends over 15 amino acids. The CDR3 is CASRTEGIGTDTQYF. The CDR3 coding sequence is TGTGCCAGCAGGACAGAAGGTATCGGCACAGATACGCAGTATTTT.

This sequence joins TRBV10-3 and TRBJ1-5, with a weak D call TRBD1 (5 bases). Trimming cost V 10 bases and J 0 bases, with 19 bases left between them. Germline CDR1 ENHRY, CDR2 SYGVKD. This CDR3 is built from 16 residues. The CDR3 nucleotides read TGTGCCACGGGGGAGACGGGGGAATATAGCAATCAGCCCCAGCATTTT. Protein sequence: CATGETGEYSNQPQHF.

The chain uses TRBV27 and TRBJ2-7; TRBD1 agrees at 10 bases. Germline V gene lookup returns CDR1 MNHEY and CDR2 SMNVEV (reference sequence). The CDR3 loop spans 15 amino acids. V shed 1 base, J shed 5 bases, and the junction held 5 bases outside the gene matches. The CDR3 sequence: CASSLWGQGRDEQYF. As DNA, the CDR3 is TGTGCCAGCAGTTTATGGGGACAGGGGAGGGACGAGCAGTACTTC.

The chain uses TRBV6-5 and TRBJ2-6; D may be TRBD2 (5 bases). Germline lookup yields CDR1 MNHEY and CDR2 SVGAGI. The CDR3 has 16 amino acids. Trimming removed 2 bases from V and 0 bases from J, with 8 bases in between. The CDR3 nucleotides read TGTGCCAGCAGTTACGGACTGTACTCTGGGGCCAACGTCCTGACTTTC. This codes for CASSYGLYSGANVLTF.

The chain uses TRBV25-1 and TRBJ1-5; no reliable D call. The CDR3 is 15 amino acids. In germline, CDR1 is MGHDK, CDR2 SYGVNS. V dropped 3 bases and J dropped 0 bases, with 9 bases sitting between them. The CDR3 protein is CASSDNRISNQPQHF. CDR3 DNA sequence: TGTGCCAGCAGTGACAACAGAATTAGCAATCAGCCCCAGCATTTT.

The chain couples TRBV12-3 or TRBV12-4 to TRBJ1-5; the D gene is possibly TRBD1 (5 bases). There are 13 residues in the CDR3. Trimming took off 8 bases at V and 9 bases at J, with 17 bases between the two ends. CDR3 sequence: CASVDGVGGPQHF. The CDR3 nucleotides read TGTGCCAGCGTCGACGGGGTCGGGGGGCCCCAGCATTTT.

J is TRBJ1-6 and V is TRBV7-3, with D possibly TRBD1 on 5 matching bases. Germline V gives CDR1 SGHTA, CDR2 FQGTGA. V was cut by 5 bases and J by 8 bases, with 19 bases left in between. The CDR3 totals 16 residues. The CDR3 loop is CASSQRGGGMDSPLHF. The DNA of the CDR3 is TGTGCCAGCAGCCAAAGGGGCGGAGGGATGGATTCACCCCTCCACTTT.

The chain carries TRBV10-2 and TRBJ2-6; TRBD2 might be the D (6 bases). The CDR3 extends over 20 amino acids. The V gene's germline CDR1 is WSHSY and CDR2 SAAADI. V was shortened by 6 bases and J by 0 bases, with 24 bases between the two germline ends. CDR3 in amino acids: CASSSLRGYGPSSGANVLTF. In nucleotides, the CDR3 is TGCGCCAGCAGCTCTCTCCGGGGGTACGGCCCCAGCTCTGGGGCCAACGTCCTGACTTTC.

The DNA of the CDR3 is TGTGCCAGCAGCTCGCCTTCTAGCGGGGGGGCCTTTGAGCAGTTCTTC. It yields the protein CASSSPSSGGAFEQFF. The chain recombines TRBV7-8 with TRBJ2-1, with 12 bases aligning to TRBD2. The ends lost 4 bases at V and 9 bases at J; junction bases unmatched: 10. There are 16 residues in the CDR3. Germline CDR1 reads SGHVS; CDR2 reads FQNEAQ.

CDR3 in amino acids: CASSDRQGNSPLHF. CDR3 in DNA: TGTGCCAGTAGTGACCGACAGGGTAATTCACCCCTCCACTTT. The chain links TRBV19 to TRBJ1-6; 7 nucleotides align to TRBD1. The CDR3 has 14 residues. J lost 6 bases, V lost 5 bases, and 4 bases had no gene match. Germline V gene lookup returns CDR1 LNHDA and CDR2 SQIVND (reference sequence).

The chain carries TRBV5-1 and TRBJ1-4; maybe TRBD1 (6 bases). Trimming took 0 bases from V and 4 from J, leaving 10 bases between them. Germline assignment: CDR1 SGHRS and CDR2 YFSETQ. The CDR3 extends over 15 amino acids. CDR3 coding DNA: TGCGCCAGCAGCTTGGAGCAGGGGTTTAATGAAAAACTGTTTTTT. Translated, it gives CASSLEQGFNEKLFF.

This clone turned up a few times. V is TRBV29-1 and J is TRBJ1-2, with 7 positions matching TRBD1. The germline V gene has CDR1 SQVTM and CDR2 ANQGSEA. CDR3 length: 18 amino acids. Trimming removed 0 bases from V and 5 bases from J; junction bases left unmatched: 18. The CDR3 sequence is CSVEERGQSIPGGYGYTF. As DNA, the CDR3 is TGCAGCGTTGAAGAAAGGGGACAGAGCATCCCTGGAGGGTATGGCTACACCTTC.

This clone was detected a few times. The V and J genes are TRBV27 and TRBJ1-5; TRBD1 matches at 7 bases. The CDR3 has 17 amino acids. Germline V gene data show CDR1 as MNHEY and CDR2 as SMNVEV (reference sequence). J lost 1 base, V lost 8 bases, and 14 bases had no gene match. The CDR3 protein is CASRTGTAAISNQPQHF. CDR3 coding DNA: TGTGCCAGCCGAACCGGGACAGCAGCTATAAGCAATCAGCCCCAGCATTTT.

The V gene is TRBV7-9, the J gene TRBJ1-2; D is unclear. The CDR3 has 12 residues. V was cut by 5 bases and J by 4 bases, with 8 bases left in between. Germline assignment: CDR1 SEHNR and CDR2 FQNEAQ (reference sequence). CDR3: CASSPDTYGYTF. Here the CDR3 DNA reads TGTGCCAGCAGCCCTGACACCTATGGCTACACCTTC.

The chain combines TRBV18 with TRBJ2-1; the D gene is possibly TRBD2 (5 bases). The CDR3 is made up of 14 amino acids. V gave up 6 bases and J gave up 6 bases, with 15 bases separating them. Germline V lookup: CDR1 KGHSH, CDR2 LQKENI. The DNA for the CDR3 is TGTGCCAGCTCCCGATCCGGGGAGAGCAATGAGCAGTTCTTC. It yields the protein CASSRSGESNEQFF.

The rearrangement links TRBV7-9 to TRBJ1-1; D call uncertain. V lost 5 bases, J lost 4 bases, and 14 bases lay in between. Germline CDR1 and CDR2: SEHNR and FQNEAQ (reference sequence). CDR3 length equals 14 residues. CDR3 sequence (DNA): TGTGCCAGCAGCCCTGCGGGGAGGACCACTGAAGCTTTCTTT. Its translation: CASSPAGRTTEAFF.

This chain links TRBV14 with TRBJ1-1; D is unresolved. CDR3 length equals 13 residues. V was pared by 2 bases and J by 2 bases, with 6 bases between. Germline V lookup: CDR1 SGHDN, CDR2 FVKESK. The CDR3 DNA sequence: TGTGCCAGCAGCCAACAGGCAAACACTGAAGCTTTCTTT. As protein: CASSQQANTEAFF.

This chain connects TRBV28 to TRBJ2-7, with 13 bases lining up with TRBD2. The CDR3 runs 18 residues. Germline lookup yields CDR1 MDHEN and CDR2 SYDVKM. V was pared by 6 bases and J by 0 bases, with 11 bases of the junction left unmatched. CDR3 in DNA: TGTGCCAGCAGCCAACCCGGGACTAGCGGGACCACCTCCTACGAGCAGTACTTC. Translated, it gives CASSQPGTSGTTSYEQYF.

The gene calls are TRBV27 and TRBJ1-2; D not resolved. Germline values: CDR1 MNHEY, CDR2 SMNVEV (reference sequence). Trimming took off 4 bases at V and 4 bases at J, with 10 bases between the two ends. This CDR3 region has 13 residues. In nucleotides, the CDR3 is TGTGCCAGCAGTTATCGGGGTGGCTATGGCTACACCTTC. Amino acid sequence: CASSYRGGYGYTF.

The gene calls are TRBV4-1 and TRBJ1-6; TRBD1 might be the D (6 bases). V dropped 0 bases and J dropped 6 bases, with 9 bases sitting between them. Germline V gives CDR1 MGHRA, CDR2 YSYEKL. The CDR3 runs to 15 residues. CDR3 in amino acids: CASSQEGGLNSPLHF. As DNA, the CDR3 is TGCGCCAGCAGCCAAGAGGGGGGGCTTAATTCACCCCTCCACTTT.

The chain recombines TRBV3-1 (or the pseudogene TRBV3-2) with TRBJ2-3, with D perhaps matching TRBD2 (6 bases). The CDR3 is made up of 13 amino acids. The V gene's germline CDR1 is LGHDT and CDR2 YNNKEL (reference sequence). The V gene lost 6 bases and the J gene lost 0 bases, with 7 bases spanning the gap. This chain's CDR3 is CASRAGSTDTQYF. CDR3 nucleotide sequence: TGTGCCAGCAGGGCGGGGAGCACAGATACGCAGTATTTT.

The V and J genes are TRBV3-1 (or the pseudogene TRBV3-2) and TRBJ2-7; weak D call: TRBD2 (6 bases). V lost 0 bases to trimming and J lost 5 bases, with 11 bases between them. Germline CDR1 reads LGHDT; CDR2 reads YNNKEL (reference sequence). The CDR3 has 14 residues. CDR3 DNA sequence: TGTGCCAGCAGCCAAGAGGGGGGAGGCCACGAGCAGTACTTC. Translation gives CASSQEGGGHEQYF.

The chain is built from TRBV6-1 and TRBJ1-1, with D possibly TRBD1 on 6 matching bases. CDR3 length: 15 amino acids. Germline V gene sequence: CDR1 MNHNS, CDR2 SASEGT. V lost 2 bases and J 7 bases, leaving 17 bases between the germline ends. CDR3 DNA: TGTGCCAGCAGTGAACAGGATCAGGGGATCGGTGAAGCTTTCTTT. It yields the protein CASSEQDQGIGEAFF.

The rearrangement joins TRBV6-5 to TRBJ2-1; the match to TRBD1 covers 7 bases. Germline values: CDR1 MNHEY, CDR2 SVGAGI. J lost 7 bases, V lost 6 bases, and 9 bases had no gene match. This CDR3 spans 14 amino acids. CDR3 sequence (DNA): TGTGCCAGCAGGTACAGGGGTATTCTGAATGAGCAGTTCTTC. Translating it yields CASRYRGILNEQFF.

The chain has TRBV6-5 and TRBJ2-2; a weak D match, TRBD2 (5 bases). CDR1 is MNHEY and CDR2 is SVGAGI in the germline V gene. V was trimmed by 5 bases and J by 2 bases, leaving 12 bases between them. The CDR3 has 15 residues. In nucleotides, the CDR3 is TGTGCCAGCAGTCCCCTTGGACTCAACACCGGGGAGCTGTTTTTT. It specifies CASSPLGLNTGELFF.

This chain uses TRBV2 with TRBJ1-5; no definite D call. There are 14 residues in the CDR3. From germline, CDR1 is SNHLY and CDR2 FYNNEI. Trimming shortened V by 3 bases and J by 8 bases, and 14 bases separated the two germline ends. The CDR3 spells CASSERKVSEPQHF. The CDR3 DNA reads TGTGCCAGCAGTGAGAGGAAGGTTTCGGAGCCCCAGCATTTT. Together with reference TRBV2 and TRBJ1-5, the CDR3 gives the full variable domain: EPEVTQTPSHQVTQMGQEVILRCVPISNHLYFYWYRQILGQKVEFLVSFYNNEISEKSEIFDDQFSVERPDGSNFTLKIRSTKLEDSAMYFCASSERKVSEPQHFGDGTRLSIL.

V usage is TRBV29-1 and J usage is TRBJ2-7; D is perhaps TRBD2 (7 bases). CDR1 and CDR2 (germline): SQVTM, ANQGSEA. Trimming pared 7 bases from V and 3 bases from J, leaving 25 bases between. The CDR3 runs 16 residues. The CDR3 nucleotides read TGCAGCGCCCGCCCCGGTAGGGGGGGAGTTGACTACGAGCAGTACTTC. This translates into CSARPGRGGVDYEQYF.

This chain uses TRBV20-1 with TRBJ1-2, with D unresolved. Between the trimmed V and J ends, which lost 6 bases and 5 bases, there was a span of 7 bases. Germline lookup yields CDR1 DFQATT and CDR2 SNEGSKA (reference sequence). The CDR3 contains 10 residues. CDR3 coding DNA: TGCAGTGCCAACAGATATGGCTACACCTTC. As protein: CSANRYGYTF.

V usage is TRBV11-2 and J usage is TRBJ2-7; a possible D gene is TRBD2 (6 bases). The CDR3 is 12 amino acids. V was shortened by 3 bases and J by 6 bases, with 9 bases between the two germline ends. From germline, CDR1 is SGHAT and CDR2 FQNNGV. CDR3 amino acids: CASSLRGGEQYF. The CDR3 DNA is TGTGCCAGCAGCTTGAGGGGAGGCGAGCAGTACTTC. Complete variable domain (other parts from reference TRBV11-2 and TRBJ2-7): EAGVAQSPRYKIIEKRQSVAFWCNPISGHATLYWYQQILGQGPKLLIQFQNNGVVDDSQLPKDRFSAERLKGVDSTLKIQPAKLEDSAVYLCASSLRGGEQYFGPGTRLTVT.

The genes are TRBV3-1 (or the pseudogene TRBV3-2) and TRBJ2-5, with no clear D. Germline V gene sequence: CDR1 LGHDT, CDR2 YNNKEL (reference sequence). The CDR3 runs to 12 residues. The V gene lost 2 bases and the J gene lost 3 bases, with 4 bases spanning the gap. CDR3 DNA sequence: TGTGCCAGCAGCCAACGGGAAGAGACCCAGTACTTC. The encoded protein is CASSQREETQYF.

This CDR3 reads CASSPPLYSYEQYF. The CDR3 DNA reads as TGTGCCAGCAGCCCCCCCCTATACTCCTACGAGCAGTACTTC. V and J are TRBV7-2 and TRBJ2-7; D is uncertain. Germline loops: CDR1 SGHTA, CDR2 FQGNSA. V lost 5 bases to trimming and J lost 0 bases, with 11 bases between them. The CDR3 is 14 residues long.